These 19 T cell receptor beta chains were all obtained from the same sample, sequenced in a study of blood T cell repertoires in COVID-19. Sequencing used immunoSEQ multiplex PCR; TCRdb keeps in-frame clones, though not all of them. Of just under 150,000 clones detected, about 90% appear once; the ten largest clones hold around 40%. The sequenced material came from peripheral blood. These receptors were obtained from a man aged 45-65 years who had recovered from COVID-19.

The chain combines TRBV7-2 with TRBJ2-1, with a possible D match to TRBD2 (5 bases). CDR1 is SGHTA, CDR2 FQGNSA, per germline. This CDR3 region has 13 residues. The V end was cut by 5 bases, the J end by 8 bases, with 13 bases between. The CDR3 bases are TGTGCCAGCAGCAACCCGGGAATTTATGAGCAGTTCTTC. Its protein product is CASSNPGIYEQFF.

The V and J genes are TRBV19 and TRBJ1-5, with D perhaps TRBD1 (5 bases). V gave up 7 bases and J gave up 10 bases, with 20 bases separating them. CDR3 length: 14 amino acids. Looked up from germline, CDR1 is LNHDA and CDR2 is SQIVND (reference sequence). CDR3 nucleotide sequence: TGTGCCAGTACCCAATTAGGGGCCGAGGAACCCCAGCATTTT. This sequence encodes CASTQLGAEEPQHF. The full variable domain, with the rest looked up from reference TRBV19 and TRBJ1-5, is DGGITQSPKYLFRKEGQNVTLSCEQNLNHDAMYWYRQDPGQGLRLIYYSQIVNDFQKGDIAEGYSVSREKKESFPLTVTSAQKNPTAFYLCASTQLGAEEPQHFGDGTRLSIL.

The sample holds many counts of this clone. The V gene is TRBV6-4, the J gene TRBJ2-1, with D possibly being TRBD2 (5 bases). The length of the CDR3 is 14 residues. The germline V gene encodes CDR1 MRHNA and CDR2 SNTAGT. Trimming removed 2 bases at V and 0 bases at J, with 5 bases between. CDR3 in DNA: TGTGCCAGCAGTGACGGGAGCTCCTACAATGAGCAGTTCTTC. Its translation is CASSDGSSYNEQFF.

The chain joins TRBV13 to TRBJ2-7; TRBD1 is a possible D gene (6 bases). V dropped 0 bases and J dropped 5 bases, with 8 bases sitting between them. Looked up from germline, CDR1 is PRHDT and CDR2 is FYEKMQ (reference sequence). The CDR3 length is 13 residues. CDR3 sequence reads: CASSLGDRNEQYF. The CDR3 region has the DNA TGTGCCAGCAGCTTAGGGGACAGAAACGAGCAGTACTTC.

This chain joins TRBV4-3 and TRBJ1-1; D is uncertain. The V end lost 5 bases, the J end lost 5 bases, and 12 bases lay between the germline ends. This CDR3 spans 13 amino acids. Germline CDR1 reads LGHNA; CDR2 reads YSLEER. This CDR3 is CASSLARGTEAFF. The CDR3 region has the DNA TGCGCCAGCAGCTTAGCGCGCGGAACTGAAGCTTTCTTT.

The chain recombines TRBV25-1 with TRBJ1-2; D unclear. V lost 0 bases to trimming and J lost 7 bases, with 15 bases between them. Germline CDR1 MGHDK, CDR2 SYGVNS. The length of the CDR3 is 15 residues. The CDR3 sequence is CASSEYSSARGGYTF. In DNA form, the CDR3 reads TGTGCCAGCAGTGAATATTCGTCTGCTCGGGGTGGCTACACCTTC.

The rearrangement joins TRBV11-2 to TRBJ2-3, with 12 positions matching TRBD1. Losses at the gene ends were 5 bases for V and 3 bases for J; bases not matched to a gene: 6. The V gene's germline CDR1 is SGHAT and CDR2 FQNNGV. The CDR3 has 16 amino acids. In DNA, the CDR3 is TGTGCCAGCAGCCGTGGGACAGGGGGCATAACAGATACGCAGTATTTT. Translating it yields CASSRGTGGITDTQYF.

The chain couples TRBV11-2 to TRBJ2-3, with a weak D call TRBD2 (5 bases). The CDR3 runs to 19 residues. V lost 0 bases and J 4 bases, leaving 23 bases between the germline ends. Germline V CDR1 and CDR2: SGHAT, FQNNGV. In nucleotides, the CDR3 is TGTGCCAGCAGCTTAGATTCCACGAGGACTGGAATGGGCCCAGATACGCAGTATTTT. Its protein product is CASSLDSTRTGMGPDTQYF. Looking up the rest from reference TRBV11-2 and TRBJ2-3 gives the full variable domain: EAGVAQSPRYKIIEKRQSVAFWCNPISGHATLYWYQQILGQGPKLLIQFQNNGVVDDSQLPKDRFSAERLKGVDSTLKIQPAKLEDSAVYLCASSLDSTRTGMGPDTQYFGPGTRLTVL.

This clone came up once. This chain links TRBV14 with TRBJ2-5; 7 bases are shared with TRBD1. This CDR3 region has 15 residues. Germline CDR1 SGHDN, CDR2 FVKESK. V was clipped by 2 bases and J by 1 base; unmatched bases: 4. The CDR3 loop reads CASSQLRDSQETQYF. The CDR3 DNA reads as TGTGCCAGCAGCCAACTCCGGGACAGCCAAGAGACCCAGTACTTC.

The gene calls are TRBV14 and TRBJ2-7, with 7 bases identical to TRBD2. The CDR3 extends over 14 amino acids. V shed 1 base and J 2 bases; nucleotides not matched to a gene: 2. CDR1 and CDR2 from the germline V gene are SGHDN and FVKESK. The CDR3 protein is CASSQVGGAYEQYF. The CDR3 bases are TGTGCCAGCAGCCAAGTGGGGGGGGCCTACGAGCAGTACTTC. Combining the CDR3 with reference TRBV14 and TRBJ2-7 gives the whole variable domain EAGVTQFPSHSVIEKGQTVTLRCDPISGHDNLYWYRRVMGKEIKFLLHFVKESKQDESGMPNNRFLAERTGGTYSTLKVQPAELEDSGVYFCASSQVGGAYEQYFGPGTRLTVT.

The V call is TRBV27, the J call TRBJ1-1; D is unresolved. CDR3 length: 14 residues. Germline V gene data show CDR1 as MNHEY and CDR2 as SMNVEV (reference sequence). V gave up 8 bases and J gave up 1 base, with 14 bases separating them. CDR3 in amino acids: CASRKTPGNTEAFF. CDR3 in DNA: TGTGCCAGCCGAAAAACACCTGGGAACACTGAAGCTTTCTTT.

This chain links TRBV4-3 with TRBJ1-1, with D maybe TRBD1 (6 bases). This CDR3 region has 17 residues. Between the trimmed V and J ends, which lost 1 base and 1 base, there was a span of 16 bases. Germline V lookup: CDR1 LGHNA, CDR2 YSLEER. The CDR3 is CASSQGVRGGGNTEAFF. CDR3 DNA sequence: TGCGCCAGCAGCCAAGGCGTCCGAGGGGGGGGGAACACTGAAGCTTTCTTT.

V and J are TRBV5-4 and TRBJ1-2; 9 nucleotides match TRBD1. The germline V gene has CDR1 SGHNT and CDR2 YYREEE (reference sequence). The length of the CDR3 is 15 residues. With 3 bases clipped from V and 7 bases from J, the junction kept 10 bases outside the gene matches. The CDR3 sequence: CASSWGQGFPSGYTF. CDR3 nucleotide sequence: TGTGCCAGCAGCTGGGGACAGGGCTTTCCTTCTGGCTACACCTTC. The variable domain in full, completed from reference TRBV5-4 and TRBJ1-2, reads ETGVTQSPTHLIKTRGQQVTLRCSSQSGHNTVSWYQQALGQGPQFIFQYYREEENGRGNFPPRFSGLQFPNYSSELNVNALELDDSALYLCASSWGQGFPSGYTFGSGTRLTVV.

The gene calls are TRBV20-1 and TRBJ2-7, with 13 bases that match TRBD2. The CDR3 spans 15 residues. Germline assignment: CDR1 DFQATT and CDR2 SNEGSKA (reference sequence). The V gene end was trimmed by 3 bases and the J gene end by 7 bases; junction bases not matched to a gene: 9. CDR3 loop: CSASPLLAGGEEQYF. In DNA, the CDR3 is TGCAGTGCTAGTCCCCTACTAGCGGGGGGGGAAGAGCAGTACTTC.

The CDR3 DNA reads TGTGCCAGCAGTTTCGGACTAGCGGAACAAGAGACCCAGTACTTC. This encodes CASSFGLAEQETQYF. V usage is TRBV7-8 and J usage is TRBJ2-5, with TRBD2 matching over 10 bases. The germline V gene encodes CDR1 SGHVS and CDR2 FQNEAQ. V shed 6 bases and J 2 bases; nucleotides not matched to a gene: 6. The CDR3 loop spans 15 amino acids.

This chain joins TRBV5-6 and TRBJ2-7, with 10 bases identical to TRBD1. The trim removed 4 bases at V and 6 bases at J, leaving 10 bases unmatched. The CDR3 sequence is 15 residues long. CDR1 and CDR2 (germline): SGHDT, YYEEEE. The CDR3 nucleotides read TGTGCCAGCAGCGCGGGACAGGGGAAGTTCGCCGAGCAGTACTTC. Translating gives CASSAGQGKFAEQYF.

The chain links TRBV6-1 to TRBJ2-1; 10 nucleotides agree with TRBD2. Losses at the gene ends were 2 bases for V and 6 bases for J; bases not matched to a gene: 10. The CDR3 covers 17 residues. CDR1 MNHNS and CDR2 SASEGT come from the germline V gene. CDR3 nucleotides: TGTGCCAGCAGTGAATTTGGTAGCGGGGGGCCCAGCAATGAGCAGTTCTTC. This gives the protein CASSEFGSGGPSNEQFF.

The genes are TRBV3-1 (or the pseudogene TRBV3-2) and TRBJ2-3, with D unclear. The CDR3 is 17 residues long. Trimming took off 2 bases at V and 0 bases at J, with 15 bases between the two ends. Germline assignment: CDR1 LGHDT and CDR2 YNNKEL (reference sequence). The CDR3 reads CASSQPLGTLSTDTQYF. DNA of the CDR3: TGTGCCAGCAGCCAACCACTGGGCACTCTAAGCACAGATACGCAGTATTTT.

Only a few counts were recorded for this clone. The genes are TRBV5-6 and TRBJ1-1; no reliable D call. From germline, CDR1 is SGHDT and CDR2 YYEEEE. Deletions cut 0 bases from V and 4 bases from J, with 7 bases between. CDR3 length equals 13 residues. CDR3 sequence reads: CASSLVSVTEAFF. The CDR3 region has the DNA TGTGCCAGCAGCTTGGTGTCAGTCACTGAAGCTTTCTTT.